This T cell receptor beta chain was retrieved from a study of CD8+CD57+ T cells in acquired aplastic anemia. CDR1 and CDR2 (germline): SSHAT, FNYEAQ (reference sequence). The CDR3 runs to 15 residues. This clonotype was seen repeatedly, ten times or more. Its target is not known. Its ends do not fully match the called genes, so a read error is possible. Genomic DNA templated the TCR beta VDJ and CDR3 profiling. TCRdb reanalysed the reads using MiXCR and keeps one entry per CDR3 protein. The sample consists of around 190,000 distinct CDR3 sequences, roughly half of them appearing once. General study results and limits: Between patients and controls, CD8+ Simpson's diversity did not vary significantly. The number of CD8+ CDR3 sequences shared by patients and controls was fewer than 35.

The sequenced material came from sorted CD4+, CD8+, or CD8+CD57+ T cells (not recorded which) from PBMCs. The sequence was collected from a human donor in good health, serving as a control. V usage is TRBV7-7 and J usage is TRBJ2-1; 8 positions agree with TRBD2. In DNA, the CDR3 is TGTGCTAGCAGCTTAGGACTAGCCCCCATGGATGAGCAGTTCTTC. Protein: CASSLGLAPMDEQFF.